The clone carrying this T cell receptor (beta chain) was detected a few times. Its specificity is not known. This record comes from a study of beta chain features in type 1 diabetes. Background on the study: All of the samples together had approximately 100,000,000 sorted cells examined.

Trimming removed 8 bases from V and 5 bases from J; junction bases left unmatched: 6. The CDR3 extends over 15 amino acids. The germline V gene encodes CDR1 ENHRY and CDR2 SYGVKD. Study-wide results and caveats: Compared to healthy donors, patients appeared to have naive, central memory and Treg TCRB repertoires that were more alike.

TCRB transcripts that were expressed got sequenced, as all of the isolated RNA had been reverse transcribed. Reads from naive, central memory and regulatory T cell samples averaged about 3.9 million. The assay was immunoSEQ multiplex PCR, and TCRdb's table has in-frame clones only and misses some. The table lists 330,000 or so clones, around 15% of them singletons. The material sequenced was central memory CD4+ T cells from blood. J is TRBJ2-3 and V is TRBV10-3; 14 bases agree with TRBD2. The sequence derives from a man aged 25 to 40 in good health. The CDR3 reads CAIAIGTSGGDTQYF. The CDR3 nucleotides read TGTGCCATCGCAATTGGGACTAGCGGGGGAGATACGCAGTATTTT.